The source of this T cell receptor beta chain is a study of T cells in tuberculosis. Sequencing of TCR-alpha and TCR-beta chains was unpaired. The table came from immunoSEQ multiplex PCR; TCRdb's copy has only in-frame clones and leaves some out. The repertoire includes around 60,000 clones, about 86% of them detected once, and 9.5% to 15% sits in the top ten. Germline V gene sequence: CDR1 GTSNPN, CDR2 SVGIG (reference sequence). Trimming took 3 bases from V and 2 from J, leaving 12 bases between them. This CDR3 contains 14 residues. Cells were sorted from thawed PBMC rested overnight and stained with GMM-loaded CD1B tetramer, viability dye and anti-CD3. C32 glucose monomycolate from Rhodococcus equi was loaded onto the CD1B tetramers. PBMC for tetramer sorting were first depleted of CD14-expressing monocytes.

The sample comprised CD1b-GMM tetramer-negative cells sorted from PBMCs. This TCR was recovered from an adult woman with latent tuberculosis. The chain recombines TRBV30 with TRBJ2-3; maybe TRBD2 (6 bases). CDR3 protein: CAWSSRGFTDTQYF. CDR3 nucleotide sequence: TGTGCCTGGAGCTCCCGGGGGTTCACAGATACGCAGTATTTT.